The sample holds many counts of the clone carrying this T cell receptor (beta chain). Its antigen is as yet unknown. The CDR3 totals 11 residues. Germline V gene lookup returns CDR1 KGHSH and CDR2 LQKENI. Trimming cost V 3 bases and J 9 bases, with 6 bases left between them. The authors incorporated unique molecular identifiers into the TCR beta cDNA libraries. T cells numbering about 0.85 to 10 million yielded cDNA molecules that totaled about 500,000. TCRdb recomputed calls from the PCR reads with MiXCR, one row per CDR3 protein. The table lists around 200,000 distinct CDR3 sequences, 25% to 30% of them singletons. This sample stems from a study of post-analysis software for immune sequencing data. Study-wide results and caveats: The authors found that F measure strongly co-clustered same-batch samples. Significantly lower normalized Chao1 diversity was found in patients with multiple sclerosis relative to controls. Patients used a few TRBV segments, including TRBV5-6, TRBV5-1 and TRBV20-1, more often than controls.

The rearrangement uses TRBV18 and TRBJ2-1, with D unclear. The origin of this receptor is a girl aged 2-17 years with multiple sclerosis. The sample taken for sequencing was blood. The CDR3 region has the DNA TGTGCCAGCTCACCTAGCAGTGAGCAGTTCTTC. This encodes CASSPSSEQFF.